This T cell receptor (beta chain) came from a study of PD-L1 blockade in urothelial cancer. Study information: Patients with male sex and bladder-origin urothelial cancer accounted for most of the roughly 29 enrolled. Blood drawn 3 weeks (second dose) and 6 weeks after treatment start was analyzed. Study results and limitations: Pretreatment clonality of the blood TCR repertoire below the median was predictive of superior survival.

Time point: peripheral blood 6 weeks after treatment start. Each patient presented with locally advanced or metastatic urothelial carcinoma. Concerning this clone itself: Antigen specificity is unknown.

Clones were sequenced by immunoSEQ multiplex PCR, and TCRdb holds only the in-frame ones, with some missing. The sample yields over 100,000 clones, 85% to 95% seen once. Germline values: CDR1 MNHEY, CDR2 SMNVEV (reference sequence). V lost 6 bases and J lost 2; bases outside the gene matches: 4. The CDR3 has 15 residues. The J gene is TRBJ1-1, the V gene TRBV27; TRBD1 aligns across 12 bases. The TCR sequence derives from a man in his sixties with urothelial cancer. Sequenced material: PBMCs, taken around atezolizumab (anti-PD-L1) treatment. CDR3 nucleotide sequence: TGTGCCAGCAGACCCGGGACAGGGGGCAACACTGAAGCTTTCTTT. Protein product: CASRPGTGGNTEAFF.